This entry features one T cell receptor beta chain sequence. Its antigen has not been determined. There are no base qualities to consult, and no much larger clone falls within one base. Another Seattle source contributed samples from volunteer blood donors who had recovered from COVID-19. The collaborating institutions used their own protocols to collect whole blood in K2EDTA tubes. Collaborator samples were shipped for TCRbeta analysis as frozen whole blood, isolated PBMCs, or DNA extracted from either sample type. This specimen comes from a study of blood T cell repertoires in COVID-19 (dated by TCRdb to about 2020). Study-level background: The collaborator samples originated in the United States, Italy and Spain and spanned the acute and convalescent phases of COVID-19. The repertoires were released in a freely available public database intended as a resource for research on the immune response to SARS-CoV-2. Deeply sampled blood TCRbeta repertoires from subjects exposed to, actively infected with, or recovered from COVID-19 were included in the dataset. Where HLA class I and class II types were available, the types were taken from metadata supplied by the sample provider, not from assay-based typing. Sample metadata almost always included a de-identified subject ID, COVID-19 status, age in years and sex. The samples were drawn from two sources: the first 160 participants of the ongoing ImmuneRACE study, and some 1,300 subjects contributed by 6 global collaborators. The prospective study material was composed of cDNA or gDNA derived from T cells, B-cell-depleted T cells, or PBMCs. General study outcomes and caveats: The amount of clinical and demographic metadata varied by source and participant and was provided uncurated.

TCRbeta CDR3 regions were amplified from genomic DNA by means of the immunoSEQ Assay, a bias-controlled multiplex PCR. Per the source publication's procedure: Nucleated cell counts per sample were estimated from amplification of reference gene primers within the assay. Sequence reads were collapsed and filtered to measure the absolute abundance of every unique TCRbeta CDR3 rearrangement. Productive Simpson clonality was computed per sample as the square root of Simpson's diversity index over productive rearrangements. TCRdb obtained this table from immuneACCESS and retained in-frame rearrangements with V and J assigned. These tables miss some clones; where compared with another copy, unresolved V genes account for less than half of the shortfall, and the remainder is unexplained. The D gene and trimming were derived from the DNA, and the V and J assignments and clone size from that table. This sample comprises 200,000 to 300,000 clones, around 84% of them detected only once. The ten biggest clones cover 1.5% to 1.9% of the sample.

From the cysteine through the phenylalanine, the CDR3 covers 14 amino acids. Only the CDR3 DNA is retained, 42 bases long and in frame from the first base. V ends up 2 bases short and J 8 bases short, with an unmatched junction base count of 4. The germline V gene specifies MNHEY as CDR1 and SVGAGI as CDR2. The sample taken for sequencing was peripheral blood. The chain links TRBV6-5 with TRBJ1-2; 11 middle bases align to TRBD1. This sequence originates from a woman between 40 and 50 years old who had recovered from COVID-19. The DNA reads TGTGCCAGCAGTTACGATGGACAGGGGGCAGGCTACACCTTC. This yields the protein CASSYDGQGAGYTF.